This is a list of T cell receptor beta chains from one sample in a study of CD4 T cells in relation to SARS-CoV-2 and coronaviruses. The protocol was immunoSEQ multiplex PCR, while the TCRdb copy is restricted to in-frame clones and leaves out a portion. The table has 20,000 to 30,000 clones, around 80% seen once. Their cognate antigens are unknown. The sample taken for sequencing was CD4+ T cells from PBMCs, cultured in vitro. The receptors derive from a human donor in good health. Each CDR3 is given with its conserved first and last residue. Fields, in order: J gene, V gene, D gene, clone size, CDR3 protein, CDR3 DNA. The D gene is left open where the match is weak. Size values are once, few and many counts, or a class for expanded clones, and some rows have none.

>TRBJ2-7|TRBV6-2/TRBV6-3|.|.
CASSYSKMHYGSYEQYF
TGTGCCAGCAGTTACTCGAAAATGCACTATGGCTCCTACGAGCAGTACTTC
>TRBJ1-1|TRBV30|.|.
CALTRTRRAEAFF
TGTGCCCTGACCCGGACAAGGAGGGCTGAAGCTTTCTTT
>TRBJ2-2|TRBV9|.|.
CASSVAGQTTQAGELFF
TGTGCCAGCAGCGTAGCCGGACAGACCACGCAGGCCGGGGAGCTGTTTTTT
>TRBJ1-2|TRBV30|TRBD1|.
CAWTYGQGAPYGYTF
TGTGCCTGGACTTACGGACAGGGAGCCCCGTATGGCTACACCTTC
>TRBJ2-1|TRBV4-1|TRBD2|few
CASSPGAQRGGNDEQFF
TGCGCCAGCAGCCCCGGGGCCCAGCGGGGGGGCAATGATGAGCAGTTCTTC
>TRBJ1-4|TRBV3-1/TRBV3-2|.|.
CASSQDRPATNEKLFF
TGTGCCAGCAGCCAAGATAGACCCGCAACTAATGAAAAACTGTTTTTT
>TRBJ1-1|TRBV7-2|.|.
CASSLSGTYTEAFF
TGTGCCAGCAGCTTATCAGGGACATACACTGAAGCTTTCTTT
>TRBJ2-2|TRBV18|.|.
CASSPPGSLQGGELFF
TGTGCCAGCTCACCACCGGGTTCTCTTCAGGGCGGGGAGCTGTTTTTT
>TRBJ1-2|TRBV4-2|TRBD1|few
CASSQPWTGTVYGYTF
TGTGCCAGCAGCCAACCCTGGACCGGGACAGTCTATGGCTACACCTTC
>TRBJ2-1|TRBV19|.|.
CASSAWMEQISYNEQFF
TGTGCCAGTAGTGCCTGGATGGAACAAATCTCCTACAATGAGCAGTTCTTC
>TRBJ2-7|TRBV14|TRBD2|.
CASSPSGRSRYEQYF
TGTGCCAGCAGCCCTAGCGGGAGGTCCAGGTACGAGCAGTACTTC
>TRBJ2-1|TRBV7-2|TRBD1|once
CASSSTSGQGSEQFF
TGTGCCAGCAGCTCAACCTCCGGACAGGGGAGTGAGCAGTTCTTC
>TRBJ2-5|TRBV19|.|once
CASSVLVRGETQYF
TGTGCCAGTAGTGTCTTAGTTAGGGGGGAGACCCAGTACTTC
>TRBJ2-3|TRBV7-2|.|.
CASSLGGELGDTQYF
TGTGCCAGCAGCTTAGGAGGTGAATTAGGGGATACGCAGTATTTT
>TRBJ2-5|TRBV2|TRBD2|.
CASSGGLAGLKTQYF
TGTGCCAGCAGTGGAGGGCTAGCGGGTTTAAAGACCCAGTACTTC
>TRBJ1-6|TRBV30|.|few
CAWSVQWRVNNSPLHF
TGTGCCTGGAGTGTACAATGGAGGGTGAATAATTCACCCCTCCACTTT
>TRBJ1-3|TRBV5-1|.|.
CASSLAGTHITSGNTIYF
TGCGCCAGCAGCTTGGCCGGGACACACATTACCTCTGGAAACACCATATATTTT
>TRBJ1-1|TRBV7-9|.|.
CASSLAPTGPSTEAFF
TGTGCCAGCAGCTTAGCTCCGACAGGACCCAGCACTGAAGCTTTCTTT
>TRBJ2-7|TRBV29-1|.|.
CSVAGSRGPHEQYF
TGCAGCGTTGCCGGCAGCCGGGGCCCCCACGAGCAGTACTTC
>TRBJ2-7|TRBV6-5|.|.
CASGISSYEQYF
TGTGCCAGCGGAATAAGCTCCTACGAGCAGTACTTC
>TRBJ2-7|TRBV6-5|.|.
CASSTALQGYEQYF
TGTGCCAGCAGTACGGCTTTACAGGGATACGAGCAGTACTTC
>TRBJ1-1|TRBV6-2/TRBV6-3|.|.
CASSYHSSYTEAFF
TGTGCCAGCAGTTACCACAGCAGTTACACTGAAGCTTTCTTT
>TRBJ2-7|TRBV5-1|TRBD1|few
CAPTGGEQYF
TGCGCCCCCACAGGGGGCGAGCAGTACTTC
>TRBJ2-5|TRBV2|.|.
CATQRGPVETQYF
TGTGCCACCCAAAGGGGACCCGTAGAGACCCAGTACTTC
>TRBJ1-1|TRBV6-1|TRBD1|.
CASSEGRLTGTGAEAFF
TGTGCCAGCAGTGAAGGCCGTCTCACCGGGACAGGGGCTGAAGCTTTCTTT